This is a list of T cell receptor beta chains from one sample in a study of T cells after somatic rescue of genetic block. Data came from immunoSEQ multiplex PCR; TCRdb stores just in-frame clones and leaves some out. The repertoire holds around 70,000 clones, 92% seen once, with around 3% in the top ten. Sequencing was performed on peripheral blood mononuclear cells (PBMCs). These receptors were collected from a man between 35 and 55 years old. Both conserved end residues are part of each CDR3.

j_call: TRBJ1-1; v_call: TRBV11-2; cdr3_aa: CASSFYRTEAFF
j_call: TRBJ1-5; v_call: TRBV30; cdr3_aa: CAWSVPGSGQPQHF
j_call: TRBJ1-1; v_call: TRBV10-2; cdr3_aa: CASSDSFLMNTEAFF
j_call: TRBJ1-5; v_call: TRBV5-5; cdr3_aa: CASSLVGSRGQPQHF
j_call: TRBJ2-3; v_call: TRBV7-9; cdr3_aa: CASSRGTGGANTQYF
j_call: TRBJ1-1; v_call: TRBV11-2; cdr3_aa: CATGNWGTEAFF
j_call: TRBJ1-6; v_call: TRBV30; cdr3_aa: CAWRDPPRGRGSPLHF
j_call: TRBJ1-4; v_call: TRBV19; cdr3_aa: CASSDSFATNEKLFF
j_call: TRBJ2-3; v_call: TRBV6-6; cdr3_aa: CASSRQGAADTQYF
j_call: TRBJ1-4; v_call: TRBV7-9; cdr3_aa: CASKQGGTNEKLFF
j_call: TRBJ1-5; v_call: TRBV30; cdr3_aa: CAWSGTGGTNQPQHF
j_call: TRBJ2-7; v_call: TRBV19; cdr3_aa: CASSIGQGAEQYF
j_call: TRBJ2-1; v_call: TRBV7-9; cdr3_aa: CASSLSPAARDEQFF
j_call: TRBJ2-7; v_call: TRBV28; cdr3_aa: CASKGTGKVEQYF
j_call: TRBJ2-2; v_call: TRBV9; cdr3_aa: CASSSYWGELFF
j_call: TRBJ1-6; v_call: TRBV5-5; cdr3_aa: CASSLAWGVNSPLHF
j_call: TRBJ2-5; v_call: TRBV7-9; cdr3_aa: CASSSQPQGYQETQYF
j_call: TRBJ1-6; v_call: TRBV7-2; cdr3_aa: CASSPPGSYSPLHF
j_call: TRBJ1-4; v_call: TRBV2; cdr3_aa: CASSADRGEKLFF
j_call: TRBJ2-1; v_call: TRBV14; cdr3_aa: CASSLFRTPGNNEQFF
j_call: TRBJ1-5; v_call: TRBV19; cdr3_aa: CASSKAIWDSRNSNQPQHF
j_call: TRBJ1-6; v_call: TRBV7-9; cdr3_aa: CASSLAAGSRHSPLHF
j_call: TRBJ2-3; v_call: TRBV10-1; cdr3_aa: CASSRGGSIDTQYF
j_call: TRBJ2-1; v_call: TRBV27; cdr3_aa: CASSSPPSWHEQFF
j_call: TRBJ2-7; v_call: TRBV10-1; cdr3_aa: CASSEDGTAYEQYF
j_call: TRBJ2-7; v_call: TRBV6-1; cdr3_aa: CASSLTGFNEQYF
j_call: TRBJ2-7; v_call: TRBV13; cdr3_aa: CASSPLGAGDYEQYF
j_call: TRBJ1-1; v_call: TRBV18; cdr3_aa: CASSPRTGASFTEAFF
j_call: TRBJ2-1; v_call: TRBV21-1; cdr3_aa: CASGALLAGDPGEQFF
j_call: TRBJ2-2; v_call: TRBV7-2; cdr3_aa: CASSPDSFTGELFF
j_call: TRBJ1-5; v_call: TRBV6-5; cdr3_aa: CASSYVDSNQPQHF
j_call: TRBJ2-3; v_call: TRBV7-2; cdr3_aa: CASTSLPDTQYF
j_call: TRBJ1-5; v_call: TRBV2; cdr3_aa: CASSERDRPGQPQHF
j_call: TRBJ2-3; v_call: TRBV7-2; cdr3_aa: CASSEGTSGGYTDTQYF
j_call: TRBJ2-1; v_call: TRBV7-9; cdr3_aa: CASSLSDVADEQFF
j_call: TRBJ2-5; v_call: TRBV27; cdr3_aa: CASRPGTSSQETQYF
j_call: TRBJ1-1; v_call: TRBV6-5; cdr3_aa: CASSTRRENTEAFF
j_call: TRBJ1-5; v_call: TRBV4-1; cdr3_aa: CASSHGLLIDRSNQPQHF
j_call: TRBJ2-1; v_call: TRBV19; cdr3_aa: CASTATGWGEQFF
j_call: TRBJ2-6; v_call: TRBV7-9; cdr3_aa: CASSSRTGEVAGANVLTF
j_call: TRBJ2-7; v_call: TRBV18; cdr3_aa: CASSPPSLSSYEQYF